The rows below give T cell receptor beta chains drawn from one sample of a study of T cells in Graves' hyperthyroidism and ophthalmopathy. From the multiplex PCR reads, TCRdb called clonotypes with MiXCR, one entry per CDR3 protein. The table lists about 270,000 distinct CDR3 sequences, about 20% of them singletons. Sequenced: blood. These receptors were taken from a man aged 25 to 45 with Graves' ophthalmopathy. The CDR3 runs from the conserved cysteine through the conserved F or W. Fields, in order: clone size, D gene, V gene, J gene, CDR3 protein, CDR3 DNA. A D gene is named only where the DNA matches it firmly. Expanded clones get a size class; other rows say once, few or many, or leave the size out.

size: few; D: TRBD1; V: TRBV10-2; J: TRBJ1-2; CDR3: CASSENLQGFGGYTF; DNA: TGCGCCAGCAGTGAGAATTTACAGGGGTTCGGGGGCTACACCTTC
size: -; D: -; V: TRBV7-9; J: TRBJ2-5; CDR3: CASSLSAGMQETQYF; DNA: TGTGCCAGCAGCCTTAGCGCAGGGATGCAAGAGACCCAGTACTTC
size: few; D: -; V: TRBV20-1; J: TRBJ2-7; CDR3: CSARPSGPRNEQYF; DNA: TGCAGTGCTAGACCCTCCGGACCAAGGAACGAGCAGTACTTC
size: few; D: -; V: TRBV28; J: TRBJ1-2; CDR3: CASSLMEGGYTF; DNA: TGTGCCAGCAGTTTGATGGAGGGAGGCTACACCTTC
size: -; D: -; V: TRBV19; J: TRBJ1-5; CDR3: CASSAAFRSLDPQHF; DNA: TGTGCCAGTAGTGCCGCTTTCCGCAGCTTGGACCCCCAGCATTTT
size: few; D: -; V: TRBV28; J: TRBJ1-2; CDR3: CASSLRLGPNTF; DNA: TGTGCCAGCAGTTTACGTCTGGGTCCTAACACCTTC
size: many; D: -; V: TRBV6-1; J: TRBJ1-2; CDR3: CASSAGALNYGYTF; DNA: TGTGCCAGCAGTGCGGGGGCGCTTAACTATGGCTACACCTTC
size: once; D: -; V: TRBV5-1; J: TRBJ1-3; CDR3: CARDWAKPFGGNTIYF; DNA: TGCGCCAGGGATTGGGCCAAGCCGTTCGGGGGAAACACCATATATTTT
size: -; D: TRBD1; V: TRBV30; J: TRBJ1-4; CDR3: CAWTSVGTDNEKLFF; DNA: TGTGCCTGGACCTCGGTCGGGACAGATAATGAAAAACTGTTTTTT
size: -; D: -; V: TRBV29-1; J: TRBJ2-3; CDR3: CSAEGTASGTDTQYF; DNA: TGCAGCGCTGAAGGTACCGCCTCGGGCACAGATACGCAGTATTTT
size: few; D: -; V: TRBV28; J: TRBJ2-5; CDR3: CASSLDASWETQYF; DNA: TGTGCCAGCAGTTTAGATGCTAGCTGGGAGACCCAGTACTTC
size: few; D: TRBD2; V: TRBV6-2/TRBV6-3; J: TRBJ2-1; CDR3: CACSRAGGPNEQFF; DNA: TGTGCCTGCAGCAGGGCGGGAGGGCCCAATGAGCAGTTCTTC
size: few; D: TRBD1; V: TRBV12-3/TRBV12-4; J: TRBJ2-5; CDR3: CASSLVGTGPKDQETQYF; DNA: TGTGCCAGCAGTTTAGTGGGGACAGGACCGAAGGACCAAGAGACCCAGTACTTC
size: -; D: -; V: TRBV5-8; J: TRBJ1-2; CDR3: CASSLDPGGIPYGYTF; DNA: TGTGCCAGCAGCTTGGACCCGGGGGGGATCCCCTATGGCTACACCTTC
size: many; D: -; V: TRBV11-3; J: TRBJ2-3; CDR3: CASRSPGKDTQYF; DNA: TGTGCCAGCAGATCCCCTGGCAAAGATACGCAGTATTTT
size: few; D: -; V: TRBV27; J: TRBJ2-3; CDR3: CASSTGAVPTQYF; DNA: TGTGCCAGCAGCACCGGGGCTGTCCCAACGCAGTATTTT
size: -; D: TRBD2; V: TRBV12-3/TRBV12-4; J: TRBJ2-1; CDR3: CASRRTSGAGEQFF; DNA: TGTGCCAGCAGGAGGACTAGCGGGGCCGGTGAGCAGTTCTTC
size: many; D: -; V: TRBV5-1; J: TRBJ2-7; CDR3: CASSFGGTYEQYF; DNA: TGTGCCAGCAGCTTTGGCGGAACCTACGAGCAGTACTTC
size: few; D: TRBD2; V: TRBV9; J: TRBJ2-5; CDR3: CASSYSGLAEETQYF; DNA: TGTGCCAGCAGCTATTCGGGACTAGCGGAAGAGACCCAGTACTTC
size: -; D: TRBD1; V: TRBV30; J: TRBJ2-1; CDR3: CAWSAGQGANEQFF; DNA: TGTGCCTGGAGTGCGGGACAGGGGGCCAATGAGCAGTTCTTC
size: -; D: -; V: TRBV12-3/TRBV12-4; J: TRBJ1-3; CDR3: CASSRGDSGNTIYF; DNA: TGTGCCAGCAGTCGGGGGGACTCTGGAAACACCATATATTTT
size: few; D: -; V: TRBV19; J: TRBJ1-1; CDR3: CASSMFGSGATEAFF; DNA: TGTGCCAGTAGTATGTTTGGATCGGGGGCGACTGAAGCTTTCTTT
size: few; D: TRBD2; V: TRBV19; J: TRBJ2-1; CDR3: CASSGTSGSVQFF; DNA: TGTGCCAGTAGCGGGACTAGCGGGAGCGTGCAGTTCTTC
size: -; D: TRBD2; V: TRBV15; J: TRBJ2-7; CDR3: CATSRFPSGYEQYF; DNA: TGTGCCACCAGCAGATTCCCTAGCGGTTACGAGCAGTACTTC
size: -; D: -; V: TRBV6-5; J: TRBJ1-5; CDR3: CASSYSRDSNQPQHF; DNA: TGTGCCAGCAGTTACTCACGCGATAGCAATCAGCCCCAGCATTTT
size: -; D: TRBD1; V: TRBV27; J: TRBJ2-5; CDR3: CASTPSGGSTQYF; DNA: TGTGCCAGCACGCCTTCAGGGGGCTCGACCCAGTACTTC
size: -; D: -; V: TRBV29-1; J: TRBJ2-7; CDR3: CSVRPGSGEQYF; DNA: TGCAGCGTCCGCCCTGGGTCGGGCGAGCAGTACTTC
size: -; D: TRBD2; V: TRBV2; J: TRBJ2-5; CDR3: CASRQRGGRQTQYF; DNA: TGTGCCAGCAGGCAGCGGGGGGGGCGGCAGACCCAGTACTTC
size: -; D: TRBD2; V: TRBV27; J: TRBJ2-1; CDR3: CASSLGLAGVRYNEQFF; DNA: TGTGCCAGCAGTCTCGGACTAGCGGGAGTGAGGTACAATGAGCAGTTCTTC
size: few; D: TRBD1; V: TRBV7-3; J: TRBJ2-1; CDR3: CASSPGQGGSYNEQFF; DNA: TGTGCCAGCAGCCCCGGACAGGGCGGGTCCTACAATGAGCAGTTCTTC
size: few; D: -; V: TRBV6-1; J: TRBJ2-2; CDR3: CASSEGTVNTGELFF; DNA: TGTGCCAGCAGTGAAGGGACTGTGAACACCGGGGAGCTGTTTTTT
size: many; D: TRBD2; V: TRBV20-1; J: TRBJ2-7; CDR3: CSAIRLAGLYEQYF; DNA: TGCAGTGCTATAAGACTAGCGGGCCTCTACGAGCAGTACTTC
size: -; D: TRBD1; V: TRBV5-1; J: TRBJ1-6; CDR3: CASSLGDRDNSPLHF; DNA: TGCGCCAGCAGCTTGGGGGACAGGGATAATTCACCCCTCCACTTT
size: -; D: TRBD1; V: TRBV6-1; J: TRBJ1-2; CDR3: CASSGTGWGGYTF; DNA: TGTGCCAGCAGTGGGACAGGGTGGGGCGGCTACACCTTC
size: -; D: -; V: TRBV12-3/TRBV12-4; J: TRBJ2-7; CDR3: CASSPRWDSYEQYF; DNA: TGTGCCAGCAGCCCGAGGTGGGACTCCTACGAGCAGTACTTC
size: few; D: TRBD2; V: TRBV20-1; J: TRBJ2-1; CDR3: CSALGLGYNEQFF; DNA: TGCAGTGCTCTCGGACTAGGCTACAATGAGCAGTTCTTC
size: -; D: -; V: TRBV27; J: TRBJ1-5; CDR3: CASSRIGSNQPQHF; DNA: TGTGCCAGCAGTAGGATAGGGAGCAATCAGCCCCAGCATTTT
size: -; D: -; V: TRBV7-8; J: TRBJ2-1; CDR3: CASSLAGSWSSYNEQFF; DNA: TGTGCCAGCAGCTTAGCAGGTTCCTGGAGCTCCTACAATGAGCAGTTCTTC
size: -; D: -; V: TRBV28; J: TRBJ2-7; CDR3: CASSLLEPYEQYF; DNA: TGTGCCAGCAGTTTATTAGAGCCCTACGAGCAGTACTTC
size: few; D: -; V: TRBV28; J: TRBJ1-2; CDR3: CASSLRPNYGYTF; DNA: TGTGCCAGCAGTCTACGGCCTAACTATGGCTACACCTTC
size: many; D: TRBD2; V: TRBV6-1; J: TRBJ2-7; CDR3: CASSYAAGESYEQYF; DNA: TGTGCCAGCAGTTACGCAGCGGGAGAGTCATACGAGCAGTACTTC
size: -; D: -; V: TRBV5-1; J: TRBJ2-7; CDR3: CASSVSGIGSSYEQYF; DNA: TGCGCCAGCAGCGTCAGTGGGATTGGGAGCTCCTACGAGCAGTACTTC
size: -; D: TRBD1; V: TRBV12-3/TRBV12-4; J: TRBJ1-1; CDR3: CASTSTRDRGPEAFF; DNA: TGTGCCAGCACCTCTACCCGGGACAGGGGACCTGAAGCTTTCTTT
size: many; D: -; V: TRBV28; J: TRBJ2-4; CDR3: CASNPGGASTDIQYF; DNA: TGTGCCAGCAACCCCGGGGGCGCCTCGACGGACATTCAGTACTTC
size: once; D: -; V: TRBV27; J: TRBJ2-3; CDR3: CASSPRRHITSTDTQYF; DNA: TGTGCCAGCAGTCCCCGGAGACATATTACCTCGACAGATACGCAGTATTTT
size: -; D: -; V: TRBV18; J: TRBJ2-1; CDR3: CASSPLLNSYNEQFF; DNA: TGTGCCAGCTCACCACTTCTTAACAGCTACAATGAGCAGTTCTTC
size: many; D: -; V: TRBV11-2; J: TRBJ1-2; CDR3: CASSFRKANYGYTF; DNA: TGTGCCAGCAGCTTCAGGAAGGCTAACTATGGCTACACCTTC
size: -; D: TRBD1; V: TRBV15; J: TRBJ2-7; CDR3: CATSGRPGQAYEQCF; DNA: TGTGCCACCAGCGGACGACCGGGACAGGCCTACGAGCAGTGCTTC
size: few; D: TRBD2; V: TRBV28; J: TRBJ2-3; CDR3: CASSLGLAGEDTQYF; DNA: TGTGCCAGCAGTTTGGGACTAGCGGGAGAAGATACGCAGTATTTT